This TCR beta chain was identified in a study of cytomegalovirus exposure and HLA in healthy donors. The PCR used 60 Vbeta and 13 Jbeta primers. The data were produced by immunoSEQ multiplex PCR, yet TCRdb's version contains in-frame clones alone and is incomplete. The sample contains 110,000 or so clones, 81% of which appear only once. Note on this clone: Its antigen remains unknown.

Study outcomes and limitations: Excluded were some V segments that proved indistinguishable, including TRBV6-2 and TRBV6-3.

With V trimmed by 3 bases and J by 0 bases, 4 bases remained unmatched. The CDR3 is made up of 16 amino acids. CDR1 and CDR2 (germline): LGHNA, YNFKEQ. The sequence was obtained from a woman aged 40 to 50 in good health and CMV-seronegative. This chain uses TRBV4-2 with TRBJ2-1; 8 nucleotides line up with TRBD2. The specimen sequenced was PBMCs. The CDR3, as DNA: TGTGCCAGCAGCCAGCAGCGGGGGAGCTCCTACAATGAGCAGTTCTTC. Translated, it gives CASSQQRGSSYNEQFF.